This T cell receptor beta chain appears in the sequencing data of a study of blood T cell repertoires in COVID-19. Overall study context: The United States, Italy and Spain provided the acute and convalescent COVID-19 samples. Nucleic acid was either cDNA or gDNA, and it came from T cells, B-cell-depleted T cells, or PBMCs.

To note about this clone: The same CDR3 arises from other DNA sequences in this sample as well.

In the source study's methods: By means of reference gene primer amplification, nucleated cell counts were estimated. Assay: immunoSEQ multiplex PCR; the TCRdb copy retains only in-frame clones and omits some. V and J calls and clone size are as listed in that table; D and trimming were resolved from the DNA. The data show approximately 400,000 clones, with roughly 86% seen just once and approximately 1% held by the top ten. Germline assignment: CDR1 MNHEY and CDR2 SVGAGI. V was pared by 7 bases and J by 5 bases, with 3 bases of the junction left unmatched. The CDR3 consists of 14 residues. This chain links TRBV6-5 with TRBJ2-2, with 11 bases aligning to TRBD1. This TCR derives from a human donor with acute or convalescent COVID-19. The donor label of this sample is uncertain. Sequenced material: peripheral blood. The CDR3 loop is CASNRDRGTGELFF. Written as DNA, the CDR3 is TGTGCCAGCAATCGGGACAGGGGGACCGGGGAGCTGTTTTTT.